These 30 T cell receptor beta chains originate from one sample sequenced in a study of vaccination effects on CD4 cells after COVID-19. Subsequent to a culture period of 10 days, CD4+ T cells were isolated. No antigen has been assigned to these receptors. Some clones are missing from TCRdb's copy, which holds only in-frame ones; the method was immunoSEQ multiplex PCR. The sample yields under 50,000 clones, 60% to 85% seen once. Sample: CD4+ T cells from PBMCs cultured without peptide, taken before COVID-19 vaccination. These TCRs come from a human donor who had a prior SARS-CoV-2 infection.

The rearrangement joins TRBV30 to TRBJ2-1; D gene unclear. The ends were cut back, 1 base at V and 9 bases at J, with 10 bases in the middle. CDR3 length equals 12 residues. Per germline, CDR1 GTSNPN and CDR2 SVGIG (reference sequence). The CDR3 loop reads CAWSAGIAEQFF. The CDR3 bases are TGTGCCTGGAGTGCCGGTATTGCTGAGCAGTTCTTC.

The CDR3 DNA follows: TGTGCCAGCAGCTTCGGGACAGGGGGGGGAGTCGAGCAGTACTTC. Its protein product is CASSFGTGGGVEQYF. This chain links TRBV5-6 with TRBJ2-7, with TRBD1 matching 11 bases. The CDR3 loop spans 15 amino acids. V lost 2 bases, J lost 6 bases, and 7 bases stayed unmatched. The germline V gene encodes CDR1 SGHDT and CDR2 YYEEEE.

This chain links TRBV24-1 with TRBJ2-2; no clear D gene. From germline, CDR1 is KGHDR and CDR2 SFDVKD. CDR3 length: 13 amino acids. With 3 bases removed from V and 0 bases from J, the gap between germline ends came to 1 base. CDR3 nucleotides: TGTGCCACCAGTGATCCGAACACCGGGGAGCTGTTTTTT. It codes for CATSDPNTGELFF.

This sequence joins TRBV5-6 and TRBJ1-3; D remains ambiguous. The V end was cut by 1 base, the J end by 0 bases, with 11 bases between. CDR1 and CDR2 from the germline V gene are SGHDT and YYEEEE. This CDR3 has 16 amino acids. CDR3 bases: TGTGCCAGCAGCTTGATCGCGGCTACCTCTGGAAACACCATATATTTT. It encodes CASSLIAATSGNTIYF. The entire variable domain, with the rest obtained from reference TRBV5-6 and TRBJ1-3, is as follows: DAGVTQSPTHLIKTRGQQVTLRCSPKSGHDTVSWYQQALGQGPQFIFQYYEEEERQRGNFPDRFSGHQFPNYSSELNVNALLLGDSALYLCASSLIAATSGNTIYFGEGSWLTVV.

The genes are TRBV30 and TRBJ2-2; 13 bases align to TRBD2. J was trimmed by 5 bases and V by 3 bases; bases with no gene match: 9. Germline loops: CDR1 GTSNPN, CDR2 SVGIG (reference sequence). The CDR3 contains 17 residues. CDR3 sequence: CAWSGTSGEKYTGELFF. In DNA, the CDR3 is TGTGCCTGGAGCGGGACTAGCGGGGAGAAATATACCGGGGAGCTGTTTTTT.

This CDR3 is CASSQFLAGGQETQYF. CDR3 DNA sequence: TGCGCCAGCAGCCAATTCCTAGCGGGAGGGCAAGAGACCCAGTACTTC. The gene calls are TRBV5-1 and TRBJ2-5; 12 nucleotides match TRBD2. Germline-derived CDR1 and CDR2 are SGHRS and YFSETQ. CDR3 length: 16 amino acids. V was clipped by 4 bases and J by 2 bases; unmatched bases: 6.

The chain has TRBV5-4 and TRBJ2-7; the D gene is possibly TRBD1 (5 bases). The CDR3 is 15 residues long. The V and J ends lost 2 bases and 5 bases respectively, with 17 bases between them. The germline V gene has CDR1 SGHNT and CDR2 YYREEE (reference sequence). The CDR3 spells CASSFPGSQGDEQYF. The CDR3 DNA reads TGTGCCAGCAGCTTCCCCGGGTCTCAAGGGGACGAGCAGTACTTC.

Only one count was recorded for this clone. CDR3 DNA sequence: TGCGCCAGCAGCCAAGATCGAATGGCGAGCGGGAGCAGTGAGCAGTTCTTC. It is translated as CASSQDRMASGSSEQFF. V gene TRBV4-3 combines with J gene TRBJ2-1; 8 bases fit TRBD2. With 0 bases clipped from V and 9 bases from J, the junction kept 13 bases outside the gene matches. CDR3 length: 17 amino acids. Germline CDR1 LGHNA, CDR2 YSLEER.

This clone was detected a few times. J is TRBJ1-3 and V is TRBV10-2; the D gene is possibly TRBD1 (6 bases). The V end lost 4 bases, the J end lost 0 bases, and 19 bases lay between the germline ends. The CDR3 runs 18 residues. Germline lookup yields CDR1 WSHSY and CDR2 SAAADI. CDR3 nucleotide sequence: TGCGCCAGCAGTGGGTCAGGTCCCGGCAGGGGCTCTGGAAACACCATATATTTT. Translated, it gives CASSGSGPGRGSGNTIYF.

The CDR3: CASSRNYGKDRGQYGYTF. CDR3 sequence (DNA): TGTGCCAGCAGCAGAAATTATGGCAAGGACAGGGGTCAGTATGGCTACACCTTC. The J gene is TRBJ1-2, the V gene TRBV7-9, with TRBD1 matching 9 bases. V lost 5 bases and J lost 5; bases outside the gene matches: 18. The CDR3 extends over 18 amino acids. CDR1 is SEHNR, CDR2 FQNEAQ, per germline (reference sequence).

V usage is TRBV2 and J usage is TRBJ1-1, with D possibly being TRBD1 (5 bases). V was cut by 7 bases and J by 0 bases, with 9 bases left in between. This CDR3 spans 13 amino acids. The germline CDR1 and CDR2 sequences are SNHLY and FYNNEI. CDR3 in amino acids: CASTQGVNTEAFF. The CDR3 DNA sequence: TGTGCCAGCACTCAAGGGGTGAACACTGAAGCTTTCTTT.

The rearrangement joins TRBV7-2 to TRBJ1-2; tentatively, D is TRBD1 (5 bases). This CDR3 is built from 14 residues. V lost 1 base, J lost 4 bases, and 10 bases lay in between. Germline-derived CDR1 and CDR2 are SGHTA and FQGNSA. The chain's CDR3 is CASSLVRGLYGYTF. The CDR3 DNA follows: TGTGCCAGCAGCTTAGTGCGGGGACTCTATGGCTACACCTTC.

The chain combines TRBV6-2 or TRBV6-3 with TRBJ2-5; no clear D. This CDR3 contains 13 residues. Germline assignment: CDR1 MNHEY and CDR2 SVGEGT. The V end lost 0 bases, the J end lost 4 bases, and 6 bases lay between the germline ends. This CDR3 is CASSYSPGETQYF. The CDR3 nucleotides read TGTGCCAGCAGTTACTCGCCTGGAGAGACCCAGTACTTC.

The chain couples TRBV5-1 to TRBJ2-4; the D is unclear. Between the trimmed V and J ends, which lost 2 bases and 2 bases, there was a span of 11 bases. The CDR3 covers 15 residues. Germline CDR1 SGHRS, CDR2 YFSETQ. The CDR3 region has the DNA TGCGCCAGCAGCTTTGGTAGGTCCTCCAAAAACATTCAGTACTTC. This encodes CASSFGRSSKNIQYF.

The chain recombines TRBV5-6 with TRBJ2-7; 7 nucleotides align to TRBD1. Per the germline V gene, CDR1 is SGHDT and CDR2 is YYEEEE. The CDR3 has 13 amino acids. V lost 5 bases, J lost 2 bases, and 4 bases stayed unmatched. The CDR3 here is CASSGTAAYEQYF. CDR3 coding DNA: TGTGCCAGCAGTGGGACAGCAGCCTACGAGCAGTACTTC.

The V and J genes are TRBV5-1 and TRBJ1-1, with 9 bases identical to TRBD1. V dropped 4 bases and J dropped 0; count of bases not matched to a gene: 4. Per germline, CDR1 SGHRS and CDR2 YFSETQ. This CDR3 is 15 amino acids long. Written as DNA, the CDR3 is TGCGCCAGCAGCGGATGGACAGGGGTGAACACTGAAGCTTTCTTT. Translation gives CASSGWTGVNTEAFF. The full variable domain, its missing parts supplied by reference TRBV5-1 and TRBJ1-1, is KAGVTQTPRYLIKTRGQQVTLSCSPISGHRSVSWYQQTPGQGLQFLFEYFSETQRNKGNFPGRFSGRQFSNSRSEMNVSTLELGDSALYLCASSGWTGVNTEAFFGQGTRLTVV.

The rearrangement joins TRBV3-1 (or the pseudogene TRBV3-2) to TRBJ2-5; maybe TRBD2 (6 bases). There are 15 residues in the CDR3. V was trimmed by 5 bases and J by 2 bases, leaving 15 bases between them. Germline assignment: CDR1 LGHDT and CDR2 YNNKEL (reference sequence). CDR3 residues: CASSSRTGEQETQYF. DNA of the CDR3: TGTGCCAGCAGCTCACGGACGGGAGAGCAAGAGACCCAGTACTTC.

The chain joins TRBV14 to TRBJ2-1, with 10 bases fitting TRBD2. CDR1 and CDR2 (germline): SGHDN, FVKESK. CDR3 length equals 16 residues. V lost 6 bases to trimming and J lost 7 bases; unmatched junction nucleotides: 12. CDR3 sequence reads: CASSGSSGRLGNEQFF. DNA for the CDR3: TGTGCCAGCAGTGGTTCTAGCGGGAGACTGGGAAATGAGCAGTTCTTC.

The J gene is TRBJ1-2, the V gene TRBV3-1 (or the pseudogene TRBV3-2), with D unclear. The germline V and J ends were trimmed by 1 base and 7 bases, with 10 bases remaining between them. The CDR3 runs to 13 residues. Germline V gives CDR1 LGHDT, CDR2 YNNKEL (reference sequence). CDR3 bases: TGTGCCAGCAGCCAAGTTGGGGATTCTGGCTACACCTTC. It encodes CASSQVGDSGYTF.

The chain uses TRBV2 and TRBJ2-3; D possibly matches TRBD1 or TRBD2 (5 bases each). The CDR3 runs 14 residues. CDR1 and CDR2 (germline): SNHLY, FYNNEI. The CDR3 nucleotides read TGTGTCGTGGCCCGGGACCGAATCACAGATACGCAGTATTTT. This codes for CVVARDRITDTQYF. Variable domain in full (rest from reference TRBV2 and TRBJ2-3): EPEVTQTPSHQVTQMGQEVILRCVPISNHLYFYWYRQILGQKVEFLVSFYNNEISEKSEIFDDQFSVERPDGSNFTLKIRSTKLEDSAMYFCVVARDRITDTQYFGPGTRLTVL.

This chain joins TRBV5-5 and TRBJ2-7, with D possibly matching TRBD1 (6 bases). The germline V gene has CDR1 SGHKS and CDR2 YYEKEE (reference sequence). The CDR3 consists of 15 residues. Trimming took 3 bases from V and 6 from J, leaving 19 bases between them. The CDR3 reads CASSWPPGHEIEQYF. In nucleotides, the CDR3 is TGTGCCAGCAGCTGGCCTCCGGGACACGAAATCGAGCAGTACTTC.

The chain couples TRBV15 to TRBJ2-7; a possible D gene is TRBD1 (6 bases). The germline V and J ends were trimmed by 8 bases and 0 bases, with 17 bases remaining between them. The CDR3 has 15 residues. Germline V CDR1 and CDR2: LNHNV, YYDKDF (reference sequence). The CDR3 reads CATALRGVSSYEQYF. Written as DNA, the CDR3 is TGTGCCACCGCACTCAGGGGAGTGAGCTCCTACGAGCAGTACTTC.

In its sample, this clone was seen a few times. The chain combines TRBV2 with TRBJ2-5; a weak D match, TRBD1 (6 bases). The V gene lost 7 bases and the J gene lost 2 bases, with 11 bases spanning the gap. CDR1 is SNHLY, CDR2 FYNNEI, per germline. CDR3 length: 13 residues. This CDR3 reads CASMADSQETQYF. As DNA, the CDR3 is TGTGCCAGCATGGCGGACAGTCAAGAGACCCAGTACTTC.

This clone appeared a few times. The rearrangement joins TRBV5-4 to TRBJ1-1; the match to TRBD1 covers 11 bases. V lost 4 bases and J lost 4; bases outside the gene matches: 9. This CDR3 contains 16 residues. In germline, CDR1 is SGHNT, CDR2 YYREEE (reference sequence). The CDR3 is CASSRAGTGGVTEAFF. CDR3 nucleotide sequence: TGTGCCAGCAGCCGCGCAGGGACAGGGGGGGTCACTGAAGCTTTCTTT.

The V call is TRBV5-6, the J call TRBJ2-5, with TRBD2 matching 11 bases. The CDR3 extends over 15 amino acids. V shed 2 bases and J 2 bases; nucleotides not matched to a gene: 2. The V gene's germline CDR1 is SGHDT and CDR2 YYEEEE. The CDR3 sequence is CASSFGLAGQETQYF. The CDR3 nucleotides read TGTGCCAGCAGCTTTGGACTAGCGGGTCAAGAGACCCAGTACTTC.

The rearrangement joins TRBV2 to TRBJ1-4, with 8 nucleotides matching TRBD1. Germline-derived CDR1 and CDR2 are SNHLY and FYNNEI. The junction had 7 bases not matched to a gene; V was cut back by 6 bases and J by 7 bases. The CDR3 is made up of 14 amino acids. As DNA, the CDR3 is TGTGCCAGCAGGGCAGGGGGCGCTTCTGAAAAACTGTTTTTT. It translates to CASRAGGASEKLFF.

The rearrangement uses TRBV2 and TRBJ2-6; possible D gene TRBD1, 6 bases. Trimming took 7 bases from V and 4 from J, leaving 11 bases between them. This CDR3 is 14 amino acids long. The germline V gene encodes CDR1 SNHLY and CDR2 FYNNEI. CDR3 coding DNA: TGTGCCAGCAAACCAGGGGCCGGGGCCAACGTCCTGACTTTC. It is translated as CASKPGAGANVLTF.

The DNA for the CDR3 is TGTGCCAGCAGCCGCCGAGGGGGGAGGGCCGGTGGAGATACGCAGTATTTT. This gives the protein CASSRRGGRAGGDTQYF. The chain has TRBV4-2 and TRBJ2-3; TRBD2 might be the D (7 bases). The CDR3 has 17 amino acids. Trimming took off 4 bases at V and 5 bases at J, with 22 bases between the two ends. Germline V gene lookup returns CDR1 LGHNA and CDR2 YNFKEQ.

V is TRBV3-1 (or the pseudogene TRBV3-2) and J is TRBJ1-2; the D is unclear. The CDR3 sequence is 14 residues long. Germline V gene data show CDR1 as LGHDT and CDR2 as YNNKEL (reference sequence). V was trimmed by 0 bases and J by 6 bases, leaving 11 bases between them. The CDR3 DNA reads TGTGCCAGCAGCCAAGACGGTGAAACTAATGGCTACACCTTC. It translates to CASSQDGETNGYTF.

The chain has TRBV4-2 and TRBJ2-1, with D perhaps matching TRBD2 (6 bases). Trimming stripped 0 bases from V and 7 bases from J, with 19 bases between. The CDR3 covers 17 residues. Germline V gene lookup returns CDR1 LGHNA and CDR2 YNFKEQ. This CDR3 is CASSQEGRRDSGNEQFF. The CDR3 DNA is TGTGCCAGCAGCCAAGAAGGTCGGCGGGACTCGGGGAATGAGCAGTTCTTC.